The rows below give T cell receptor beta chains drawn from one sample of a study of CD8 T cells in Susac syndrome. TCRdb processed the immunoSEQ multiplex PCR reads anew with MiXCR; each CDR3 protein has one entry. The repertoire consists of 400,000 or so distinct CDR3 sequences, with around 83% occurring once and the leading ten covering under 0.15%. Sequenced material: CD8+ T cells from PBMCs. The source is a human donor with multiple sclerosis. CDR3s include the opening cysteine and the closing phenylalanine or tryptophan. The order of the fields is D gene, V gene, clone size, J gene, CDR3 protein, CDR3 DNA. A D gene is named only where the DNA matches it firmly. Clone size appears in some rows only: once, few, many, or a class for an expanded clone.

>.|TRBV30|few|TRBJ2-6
CAWSVGAGANVLTF
TGTGCCTGGAGTGTTGGGGCTGGGGCCAACGTCCTGACTTTC
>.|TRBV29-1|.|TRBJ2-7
CSVDLGYEQYF
TGCAGCGTTGACCTGGGGTACGAGCAGTACTTC
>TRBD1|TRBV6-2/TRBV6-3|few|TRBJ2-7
CASSSRQSLGQDPYEQYF
TGTGCCAGCAGTTCTCGACAGAGTTTGGGACAGGATCCCTACGAGCAGTACTTC
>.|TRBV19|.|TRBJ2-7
CASSSGASYEQYF
TGTGCCAGCAGTTCCGGGGCCTCCTACGAGCAGTACTTC
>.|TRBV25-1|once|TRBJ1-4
CASSEWGVGKKLFF
TGTGCCAGCAGTGAGTGGGGGGTCGGTAAAAAACTGTTTTTT
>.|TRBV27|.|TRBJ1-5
CASSLRAPVSNQPQHF
TGTGCCAGCAGCCTCAGGGCACCCGTTAGCAATCAGCCCCAGCATTTT
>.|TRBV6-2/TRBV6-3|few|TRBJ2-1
CASSYSGVSYNEQFF
TGTGCCAGCAGTTACTCCGGGGTATCCTACAATGAGCAGTTCTTC
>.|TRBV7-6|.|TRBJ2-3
CASSSAADTQYF
TGTGCCAGCAGCTCCGCGGCAGATACGCAGTATTTT
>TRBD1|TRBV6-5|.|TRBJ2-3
CASSRQGAFDTQYF
TGTGCCAGCAGTAGACAGGGGGCATTCGATACGCAGTATTTT
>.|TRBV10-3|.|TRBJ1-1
CAISSSGHLNTEAFF
TGTGCCATCAGTTCCTCGGGACATCTGAACACTGAAGCTTTCTTT
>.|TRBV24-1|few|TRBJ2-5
CATARGPLQETQYF
TGTGCCACCGCCAGGGGTCCCCTACAAGAGACCCAGTACTTC
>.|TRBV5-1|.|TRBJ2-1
CASSPLPNEQFF
TGCGCCAGCAGCCCCTTACCAAATGAGCAGTTCTTC
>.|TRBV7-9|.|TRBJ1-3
CASNSDWTAGNTIYF
TGTGCCAGCAACTCGGACTGGACTGCTGGAAACACCATATATTTT
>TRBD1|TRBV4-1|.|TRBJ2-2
CASSQDRQGVGELFF
TGCGCCAGCAGCCAAGATCGACAGGGGGTCGGGGAGCTGTTTTTT
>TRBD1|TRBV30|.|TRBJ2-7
CAWSATWTGTSYEQYF
TGTGCCTGGAGTGCAACATGGACAGGAACCTCCTACGAGCAGTACTTC
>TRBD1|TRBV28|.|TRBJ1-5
CAGPGQGKSNQPQHF
TGTGCCGGCCCAGGACAGGGGAAAAGCAATCAGCCCCAGCATTTT
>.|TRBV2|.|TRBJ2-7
CASSADMDAYEQYF
TGTGCCAGCAGTGCAGACATGGATGCCTACGAGCAGTACTTC
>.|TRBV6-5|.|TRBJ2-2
CASSYSSGNTGELFF
TGTGCCAGCAGTTACTCGAGCGGAAACACCGGGGAGCTGTTTTTT